This TCR beta chain emerged from a study of spatial heterogeneity in lung cancer. Study findings and constraints: Among blood samples, ubiquitous expanded tumor TCRs appeared more at resection than at follow-up.

This clonotype was seen more than once but under ten times. Its antigen is not identified. Time point indicated: sample taken at primary tumor resection. Tumor, nontumor lung or frozen PBMC supplied whole RNA, sequenced without sorting. There were some 76 donors, all of them untreated patients with early-stage non-small cell lung cancer. Trimming removed 6 bases at V and 3 bases at J, with 17 bases between. CDR1 and CDR2 from the germline V gene are DFQATT and SNEGSKA (reference sequence). The CDR3 is 14 residues long. Individually, TCR cDNA molecules were each labelled with a unique molecular identifier. TCRdb called the 5' RACE reads again in MiXCR, with one record for every CDR3 protein. The sample has approximately 92,000 distinct CDR3 sequences; 10% to 15% are singletons.

The chain uses TRBV20-1 and TRBJ1-2; D is uncertain. The sample here was PBMCs, taken at surgery. The sequence came from a male donor with early-stage non-small cell lung cancer. The CDR3 coding sequence is TGCAGTGCCGACGGCCGCCTTGGGGACTATGGCTACACCTTC. This codes for CSADGRLGDYGYTF.